Following are 32 T cell receptor beta chains from one sample sequenced in a study of blood T cell repertoires in COVID-19. Sequencing was performed with immunoSEQ multiplex PCR; in TCRdb, only in-frame clones are kept and a portion is missing. This table holds a few hundred thousand clones, over 70% found once. The sample comprised peripheral blood. All receptors derive from a woman between 70 and 85 years old with COVID-19, enrolled during active disease.

V gene TRBV30 combines with J gene TRBJ1-1, with D possibly matching TRBD1 (6 bases). V lost 4 bases to trimming and J lost 0 bases, with 15 bases between them. Germline V lookup: CDR1 GTSNPN, CDR2 SVGIG (reference sequence). The CDR3 spans 15 residues. The DNA of the CDR3 is TGTGCCTGGATCAACAGGGATATTGTGAACACTGAAGCTTTCTTT. Its translation is CAWINRDIVNTEAFF.

This clone appeared once. The chain is built from TRBV5-4 and TRBJ2-7, with 8 bases aligning to TRBD2. J lost 5 bases, V lost 0 bases, and 7 bases had no gene match. CDR3 size: 15 residues. The germline gives CDR1 SGHNT, CDR2 YYREEE (reference sequence). The CDR3 DNA follows: TGTGCCAGCAGCTTGGATGTGACTAGCGCCCACGAGCAGTACTTC. The encoded protein is CASSLDVTSAHEQYF.

This rearrangement joins TRBV3-1 (or the pseudogene TRBV3-2) to TRBJ2-1, with 7 positions matching TRBD2. This CDR3 spans 17 amino acids. Looked up from germline, CDR1 is LGHDT and CDR2 is YNNKEL (reference sequence). Germline trimming cut 4 bases from V and 8 bases from J; bases unmatched to any gene: 17. The chain's CDR3 is CASSPRASGLGWDEQFF. The CDR3 coding sequence is TGTGCCAGCAGCCCCAGAGCTAGCGGACTTGGGTGGGATGAGCAGTTCTTC.

The chain employs TRBV7-9 and TRBJ1-2; maybe TRBD1 (6 bases). This CDR3 spans 12 amino acids. V shed 6 bases and J shed 7 bases, with 12 bases lying between them. Germline assignment: CDR1 SEHNR and CDR2 FQNEAQ (reference sequence). The CDR3, as DNA: TGTGCCAGCAGTCACCAACAGGGTGGCTACACCTTC. This sequence encodes CASSHQQGGYTF.

This rearrangement joins TRBV7-2 to TRBJ2-7; D ambiguous. Trimming took off 5 bases at V and 2 bases at J, with 7 bases between the two ends. Looked up from germline, CDR1 is SGHTA and CDR2 is FQGNSA. CDR3 size: 12 residues. The CDR3 sequence is CASSRFTYEQYF. The CDR3 DNA reads TGTGCCAGCAGCCGGTTCACCTACGAGCAGTACTTC.

This chain links TRBV5-1 with TRBJ1-1; TRBD1 agrees at 7 bases. Germline assignment: CDR1 SGHRS and CDR2 YFSETQ. The CDR3 runs to 12 residues. J was trimmed by 7 bases and V by 4 bases; bases with no gene match: 4. The CDR3 DNA follows: TGCGCCAGCAGCCTGAGACAGGGTGAAGCTTTCTTT. It specifies CASSLRQGEAFF.

The rearrangement uses TRBV25-1 and TRBJ1-6, with D perhaps TRBD1 (5 bases). Germline values: CDR1 MGHDK, CDR2 SYGVNS. Trimming pared 7 bases from V and 7 bases from J, leaving 11 bases between. The CDR3 extends over 13 amino acids. The CDR3 bases are TGTGCCAGCACCCTGGGGGGGAATTCACCCCTCCACTTT. Translated, it gives CASTLGGNSPLHF.

This chain uses TRBV30 with TRBJ2-5; 8 positions match TRBD2. V dropped 4 bases and J dropped 4; count of bases not matched to a gene: 11. Germline lookup yields CDR1 GTSNPN and CDR2 SVGIG (reference sequence). This CDR3 comprises 15 residues. In nucleotides, the CDR3 is TGTGCCTGGAAGCGGTTAGCGGGACGAGGAGAGACCCAGTACTTC. Translated: CAWKRLAGRGETQYF.

The genes are TRBV19 and TRBJ1-5; D is unclear. Germline-derived CDR1 and CDR2 are LNHDA and SQIVND (reference sequence). The CDR3 is 13 amino acids. V shed 6 bases and J shed 3 bases, with 9 bases lying between them. The CDR3 protein is CASREQNNQPQHF. The CDR3 DNA reads as TGTGCCAGTAGGGAACAGAACAATCAGCCCCAGCATTTT.

This clone has just a few counts. V usage is TRBV2 and J usage is TRBJ2-7, with 7 nucleotides matching TRBD1. Per germline, CDR1 SNHLY and CDR2 FYNNEI. V dropped 4 bases and J dropped 2; count of bases not matched to a gene: 8. The CDR3 is 15 amino acids. The DNA for the CDR3 is TGTGCCAGCAGTGGTGGCAGGGGGAACCCCTACGAGCAGTACTTC. It encodes CASSGGRGNPYEQYF. Full variable domain (remainder filled in from reference TRBV2 and TRBJ2-7): EPEVTQTPSHQVTQMGQEVILRCVPISNHLYFYWYRQILGQKVEFLVSFYNNEISEKSEIFDDQFSVERPDGSNFTLKIRSTKLEDSAMYFCASSGGRGNPYEQYFGPGTRLTVT.

The chain uses TRBV18 and TRBJ2-3, with a possible D match to TRBD1 (5 bases). V was clipped by 0 bases and J by 5 bases, with 15 bases between them. Germline V CDR1 and CDR2: KGHSH, LQKENI. This CDR3 is built from 16 residues. The CDR3: CASSPPLQGWLDTQYF. The CDR3 bases are TGTGCCAGCTCACCACCGTTGCAGGGATGGTTAGATACGCAGTATTTT. Full variable domain (outside the CDR3, taken from reference TRBV18 and TRBJ2-3): NAGVMQNPRHLVRRRGQEARLRCSPMKGHSHVYWYRQLPEEGLKFMVYLQKENIIDESGMPKERFSAEFPKEGPSILRIQQVVRGDSAAYFCASSPPLQGWLDTQYFGPGTRLTVL.

The chain uses TRBV6-5 and TRBJ1-1; the D is unclear. V lost 7 bases to trimming and J lost 10 bases, with 22 bases between them. CDR3 length: 14 residues. The germline V gene encodes CDR1 MNHEY and CDR2 SVGAGI. The CDR3 reads CASTPGATGYGAFF. The CDR3 nucleotides read TGTGCCAGCACCCCCGGAGCCACTGGTTATGGAGCTTTCTTT.

V gene TRBV28 combines with J gene TRBJ1-2; 8 bases are shared with TRBD1. V trimming: 6 bases; J trimming: 5 bases; junction bases outside the gene matches: 8. The CDR3 runs 14 residues. Per germline, CDR1 MDHEN and CDR2 SYDVKM. CDR3 nucleotide sequence: TGTGCCAGCAGCCCTGGACAGGGAGGATATGGCTACACCTTC. Translating it yields CASSPGQGGYGYTF.

This sequence joins TRBV19 and TRBJ2-3; the match to TRBD1 covers 8 bases. The CDR3 has 16 residues. CDR1 and CDR2 from the germline V gene are LNHDA and SQIVND (reference sequence). The V segment lost 5 bases and the J segment 2 bases; nucleotides outside the gene matches: 9. CDR3 nucleotides: TGTGCCAGTAGTCCAGGGGGCGGCCCTTTCACAGATACGCAGTATTTT. It specifies CASSPGGGPFTDTQYF.

This rearrangement joins TRBV5-1 to TRBJ2-7; 11 nucleotides line up with TRBD2. With 0 bases clipped from V and 3 bases from J, the junction kept 2 bases outside the gene matches. Germline loops: CDR1 SGHRS, CDR2 YFSETQ. CDR3 length: 15 residues. The CDR3 is CASSLVGTSGYEQYF. In DNA, the CDR3 is TGCGCCAGCAGCTTGGTCGGGACTAGCGGCTACGAGCAGTACTTC.

The V gene is TRBV30, the J gene TRBJ2-7; 12 bases agree with TRBD1. Looked up from germline, CDR1 is GTSNPN and CDR2 is SVGIG (reference sequence). There are 17 residues in the CDR3. The trim removed 3 bases at V and 5 bases at J, leaving 14 bases unmatched. The DNA of the CDR3 is TGTGCCTGGAGCCAACCGGGACAGGGGGCGCGAGGTGACGAGCAGTACTTC. It is translated as CAWSQPGQGARGDEQYF.

V gene TRBV2 combines with J gene TRBJ2-2; perhaps TRBD1 as D (6 bases). V lost 4 bases and J 6 bases, leaving 15 bases between the germline ends. The CDR3 loop spans 15 amino acids. CDR1 and CDR2 from the germline V gene are SNHLY and FYNNEI. The CDR3 DNA reads TGTGCCAGCAGTGTCGTAACAGGGTCGGCCGGGGAGCTGTTTTTT. Protein sequence: CASSVVTGSAGELFF.

The V and J genes are TRBV28 and TRBJ2-7; tentatively, D is TRBD1 (6 bases). Deletions cut 4 bases from V and 0 bases from J, with 19 bases between. CDR1 and CDR2 from the germline V gene are MDHEN and SYDVKM. This CDR3 has 17 amino acids. The CDR3 nucleotides are TGTGCCAGCAGTTCGGTACAGGGTTCCTTTATCTCCTACGAGCAGTACTTC. It codes for CASSSVQGSFISYEQYF.

The chain carries TRBV12-5 and TRBJ1-1; TRBD1 matches 9 bases. This CDR3 is built from 14 residues. V lost 7 bases to trimming and J lost 4 bases; unmatched junction nucleotides: 7. Germline V CDR1 and CDR2: LGHNT, FRNRAP. The CDR3 protein is CASVAQGASTEAFF. The CDR3 region has the DNA TGTGCTAGTGTCGCACAGGGGGCGAGCACTGAAGCTTTCTTT.

The chain couples TRBV29-1 to TRBJ2-1; possible D gene TRBD2, 5 bases. The length of the CDR3 is 14 residues. V dropped 4 bases and J dropped 1 base, with 11 bases sitting between them. Germline V gives CDR1 SQVTM, CDR2 ANQGSEA. The CDR3 here is CSVGTRRSYNEQFF. CDR3 DNA sequence: TGCAGCGTTGGGACCAGGAGGTCCTACAATGAGCAGTTCTTC.

V is TRBV19 and J is TRBJ1-5, with D perhaps TRBD1 (5 bases). With 3 bases removed from V and 6 bases from J, the gap between germline ends came to 18 bases. The CDR3 is made up of 16 amino acids. From germline, CDR1 is LNHDA and CDR2 SQIVND (reference sequence). The CDR3: CASSMDDSSFGQPQHF. The CDR3 nucleotides are TGTGCCAGTAGTATGGACGACAGTTCCTTCGGTCAGCCCCAGCATTTT.

For the CDR3, the DNA is TGTGCCAGCAGCCAAGACAGGGTCGATCAGCCCCAGCATTTT. This codes for CASSQDRVDQPQHF. The V gene is TRBV3-1 (or the pseudogene TRBV3-2), the J gene TRBJ1-5, with D maybe TRBD1 (5 bases). The CDR3 is 14 amino acids. CDR1 LGHDT and CDR2 YNNKEL come from the germline V gene (reference sequence). V was clipped by 0 bases and J by 5 bases, with 8 bases between them.

This clone has a single count. The chain employs TRBV19 and TRBJ1-1; D is perhaps TRBD1 (6 bases). V lost 0 bases to trimming and J lost 2 bases, with 19 bases between them. Germline V lookup: CDR1 LNHDA, CDR2 SQIVND (reference sequence). CDR3 length: 18 amino acids. The CDR3 sequence: CASSIDRGGALGNTEAFF. DNA of the CDR3: TGTGCCAGTAGTATAGACCGTGGGGGGGCGCTGGGAAACACTGAAGCTTTCTTT.

The chain uses TRBV28 and TRBJ1-4; D unclear. CDR3 length equals 16 residues. Trimming took 7 bases from V and 0 from J, leaving 15 bases between them. Germline CDR1 and CDR2: MDHEN and SYDVKM. For the CDR3, the DNA is TGTGCCAGCATTAACGGGGATGGTGCAACTAATGAAAAACTGTTTTTT. It encodes CASINGDGATNEKLFF.

The V call is TRBV19, the J call TRBJ2-1; 10 bases are a match to TRBD2. Germline assignment: CDR1 LNHDA and CDR2 SQIVND (reference sequence). The V segment lost 4 bases and the J segment 8 bases; nucleotides outside the gene matches: 11. This CDR3 contains 16 residues. CDR3: CASSTSGRTIADEQFF. DNA for the CDR3: TGTGCCAGTAGTACTAGCGGGAGAACTATCGCGGATGAGCAGTTCTTC.

The V gene is TRBV4-2, the J gene TRBJ2-7, with 7 bases that match TRBD2. Losses at the gene ends were 0 bases for V and 2 bases for J; bases not matched to a gene: 7. The length of the CDR3 is 16 residues. CDR1 is LGHNA, CDR2 YNFKEQ, per germline. The CDR3 protein is CASSQDFSSGPYEQYF. The CDR3 DNA follows: TGTGCCAGCAGCCAAGATTTTTCTAGCGGACCCTACGAGCAGTACTTC.

This chain links TRBV5-4 with TRBJ2-5, with 8 positions matching TRBD1. Germline V lookup: CDR1 SGHNT, CDR2 YYREEE (reference sequence). With 4 bases clipped from V and 2 bases from J, the junction kept 10 bases outside the gene matches. The CDR3 consists of 16 residues. The CDR3 region is CASSVPRGQVQETQYF. CDR3 DNA: TGTGCCAGCAGCGTACCCAGGGGGCAAGTTCAAGAGACCCAGTACTTC.

The V and J genes are TRBV30 and TRBJ1-5; 9 nucleotides agree with TRBD1. CDR1 and CDR2 from the germline V gene are GTSNPN and SVGIG (reference sequence). The CDR3 sequence is 13 residues long. With V trimmed by 1 base and J by 6 bases, 1 base remained unmatched. The CDR3: CAWSGQGVQPQHF. The CDR3 bases are TGTGCCTGGAGTGGACAGGGGGTTCAGCCCCAGCATTTT.

In DNA, the CDR3 is TGTGCCTGGAGTCCCCGGGTGGGTGAGCAGTTCTTC. Its translation is CAWSPRVGEQFF. This chain joins TRBV30 and TRBJ2-1; no clear D. Trimming stripped 2 bases from V and 9 bases from J, with 11 bases between. The CDR3 extends over 12 amino acids. Germline CDR1 reads GTSNPN; CDR2 reads SVGIG (reference sequence).

The V gene is TRBV6-1, the J gene TRBJ1-2, with TRBD1 matching over 9 bases. The CDR3 is made up of 13 amino acids. Trimming removed 3 bases from V and 8 bases from J; junction bases left unmatched: 4. Germline V gives CDR1 MNHNS, CDR2 SASEGT. CDR3 DNA sequence: TGTGCCAGCAGTGAGGACAGGGGACGCGGCTACACCTTC. As protein: CASSEDRGRGYTF.

The gene calls are TRBV3-1 (or the pseudogene TRBV3-2) and TRBJ2-7, with 13 bases aligning to TRBD2. Germline assignment: CDR1 LGHDT and CDR2 YNNKEL (reference sequence). V lost 4 bases, J lost 2 bases, and 5 bases stayed unmatched. The CDR3 is 16 amino acids. CDR3 bases: TGTGCCAGCAGCCTGGGACTAGCGGGACTCACCTACGAGCAGTACTTC. Residues: CASSLGLAGLTYEQYF.

The rearrangement links TRBV6-2 or TRBV6-3 to TRBJ2-3; D might be TRBD1 (6 bases). From germline, CDR1 is MNHEY and CDR2 SVGEGT. Trimming took off 5 bases at V and 2 bases at J, with 14 bases between the two ends. The CDR3 is 15 residues long. This CDR3 is CASSRGTPDTDTQYF. The CDR3 nucleotides read TGTGCCAGCAGTCGTGGGACACCTGACACAGATACGCAGTATTTT.